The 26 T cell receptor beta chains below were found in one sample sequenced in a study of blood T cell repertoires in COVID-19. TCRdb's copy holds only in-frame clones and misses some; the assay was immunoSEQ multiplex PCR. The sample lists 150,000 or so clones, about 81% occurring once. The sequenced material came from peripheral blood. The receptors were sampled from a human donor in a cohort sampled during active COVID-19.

The CDR3 spells CASSSQAGVRVFF. DNA of the CDR3: TGTGCCAGCAGTTCACAGGCGGGAGTACGCGTCTTCTTT. The chain joins TRBV6-5 to TRBJ1-1; the D gene is possibly TRBD1 (5 bases). V was clipped by 4 bases and J by 14 bases, with 20 bases between them. This CDR3 has 13 amino acids. CDR1 is MNHEY, CDR2 SVGAGI, per germline.

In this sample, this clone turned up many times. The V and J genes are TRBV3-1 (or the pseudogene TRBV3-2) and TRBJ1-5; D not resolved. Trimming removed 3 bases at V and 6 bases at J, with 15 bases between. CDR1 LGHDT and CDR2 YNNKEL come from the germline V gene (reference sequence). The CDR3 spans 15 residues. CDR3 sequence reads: CASSQIPGAGQPQHF. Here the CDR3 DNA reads TGTGCCAGCAGCCAGATCCCGGGTGCGGGTCAGCCCCAGCATTTT.

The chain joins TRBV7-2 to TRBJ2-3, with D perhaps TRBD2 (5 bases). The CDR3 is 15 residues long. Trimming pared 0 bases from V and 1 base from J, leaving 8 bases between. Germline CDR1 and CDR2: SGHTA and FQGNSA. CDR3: CASSLAAGGTDTQYF. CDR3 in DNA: TGTGCCAGCAGCTTAGCGGCCGGGGGCACAGATACGCAGTATTTT.

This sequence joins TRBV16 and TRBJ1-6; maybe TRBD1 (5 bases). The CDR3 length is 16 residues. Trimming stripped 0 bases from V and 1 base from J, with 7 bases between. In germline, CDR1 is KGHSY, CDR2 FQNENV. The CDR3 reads CASSQSDRSYNSPLHF. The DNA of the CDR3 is TGTGCCAGCAGCCAATCCGACAGATCCTATAATTCACCCCTCCACTTT.

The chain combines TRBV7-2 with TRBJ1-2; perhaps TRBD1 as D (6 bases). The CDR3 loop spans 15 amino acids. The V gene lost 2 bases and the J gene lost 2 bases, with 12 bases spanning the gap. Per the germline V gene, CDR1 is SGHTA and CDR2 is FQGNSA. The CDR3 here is CASSLTDRTNYGYTF. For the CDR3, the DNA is TGTGCCAGCAGCTTAACCGACAGGACAAACTATGGCTACACCTTC. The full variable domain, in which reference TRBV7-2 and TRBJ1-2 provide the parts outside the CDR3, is GAGVSQSPSNKVTEKGKDVELRCDPISGHTALYWYRQSLGQGLEFLIYFQGNSAPDKSGLPSDRFSAERTGGSVSTLTIQRTQQEDSAVYLCASSLTDRTNYGYTFGSGTRLTVV.

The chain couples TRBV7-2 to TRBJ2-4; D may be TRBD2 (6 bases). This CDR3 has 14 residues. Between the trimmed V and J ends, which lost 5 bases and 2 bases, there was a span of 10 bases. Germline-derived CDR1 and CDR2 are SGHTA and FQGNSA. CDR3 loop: CASSGGLTKNIQYF. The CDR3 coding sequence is TGTGCCAGCAGCGGCGGACTAACCAAAAACATTCAGTACTTC. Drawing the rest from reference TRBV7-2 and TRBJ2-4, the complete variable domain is GAGVSQSPSNKVTEKGKDVELRCDPISGHTALYWYRQSLGQGLEFLIYFQGNSAPDKSGLPSDRFSAERTGGSVSTLTIQRTQQEDSAVYLCASSGGLTKNIQYFGAGTRLSVL.

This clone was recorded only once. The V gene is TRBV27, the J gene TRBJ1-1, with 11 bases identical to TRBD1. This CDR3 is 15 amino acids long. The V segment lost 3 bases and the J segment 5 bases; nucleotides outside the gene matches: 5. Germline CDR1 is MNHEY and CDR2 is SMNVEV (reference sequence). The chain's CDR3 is CASSLDRGLRTEAFF. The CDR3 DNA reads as TGTGCCAGCAGTTTGGACAGGGGGCTGAGGACTGAAGCTTTCTTT.

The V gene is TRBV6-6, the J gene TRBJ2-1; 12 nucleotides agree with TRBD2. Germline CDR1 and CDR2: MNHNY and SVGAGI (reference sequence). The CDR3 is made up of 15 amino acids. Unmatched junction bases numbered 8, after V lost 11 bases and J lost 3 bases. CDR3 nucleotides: TGTGCCGATCTAGCGGGGGGGCCTTACTACAATGAGCAGTTCTTC. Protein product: CADLAGGPYYNEQFF.

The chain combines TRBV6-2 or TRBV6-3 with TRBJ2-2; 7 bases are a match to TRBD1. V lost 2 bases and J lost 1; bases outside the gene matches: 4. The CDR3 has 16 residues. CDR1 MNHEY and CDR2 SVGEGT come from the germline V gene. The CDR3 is CASSYAGGLNTGELFF. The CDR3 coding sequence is TGTGCCAGCAGTTACGCAGGGGGATTGAACACCGGGGAGCTGTTTTTT.

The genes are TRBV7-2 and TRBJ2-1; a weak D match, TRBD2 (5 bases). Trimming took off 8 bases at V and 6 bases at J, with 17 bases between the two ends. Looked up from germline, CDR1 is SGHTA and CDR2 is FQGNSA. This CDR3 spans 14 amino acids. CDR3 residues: CASAGGAGLNEQFF. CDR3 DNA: TGTGCCAGCGCTGGAGGTGCGGGCCTCAATGAGCAGTTCTTC.

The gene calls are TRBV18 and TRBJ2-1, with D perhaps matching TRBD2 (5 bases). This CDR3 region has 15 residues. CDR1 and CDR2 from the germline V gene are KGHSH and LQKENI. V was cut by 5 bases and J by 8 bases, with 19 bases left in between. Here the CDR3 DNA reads TGTGCCAGCTCATCTCAAATCGGGGTCATAGATGAGCAGTTCTTC. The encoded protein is CASSSQIGVIDEQFF.

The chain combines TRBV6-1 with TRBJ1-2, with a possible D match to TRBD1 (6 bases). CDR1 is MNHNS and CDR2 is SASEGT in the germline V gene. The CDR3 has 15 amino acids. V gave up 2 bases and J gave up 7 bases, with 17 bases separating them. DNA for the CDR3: TGTGCCAGCAGTGAATCGACAGGACCTATTTTTGGCTACACCTTC. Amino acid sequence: CASSESTGPIFGYTF.

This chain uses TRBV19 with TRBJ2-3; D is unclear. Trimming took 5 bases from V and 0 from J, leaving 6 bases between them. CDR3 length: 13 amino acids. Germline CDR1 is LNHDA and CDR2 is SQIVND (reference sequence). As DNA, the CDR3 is TGTGCCAGTAGTTCCCTTAGCACAGATACGCAGTATTTT. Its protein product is CASSSLSTDTQYF.

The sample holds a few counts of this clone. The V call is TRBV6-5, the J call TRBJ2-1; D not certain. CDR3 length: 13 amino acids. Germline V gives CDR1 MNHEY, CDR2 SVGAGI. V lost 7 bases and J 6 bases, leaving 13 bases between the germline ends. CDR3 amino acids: CASTPPQSNEQFF. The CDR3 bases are TGTGCCAGCACCCCCCCACAGTCCAATGAGCAGTTCTTC.

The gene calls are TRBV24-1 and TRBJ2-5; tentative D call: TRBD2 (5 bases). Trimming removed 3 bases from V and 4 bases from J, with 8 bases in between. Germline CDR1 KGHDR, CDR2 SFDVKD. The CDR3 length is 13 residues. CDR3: CATSDTRGETQYF. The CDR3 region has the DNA TGTGCCACCAGTGATACCCGGGGAGAGACCCAGTACTTC.

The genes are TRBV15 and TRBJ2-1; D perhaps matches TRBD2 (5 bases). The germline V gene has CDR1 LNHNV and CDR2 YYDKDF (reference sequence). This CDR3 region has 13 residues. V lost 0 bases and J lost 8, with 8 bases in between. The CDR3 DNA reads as TGTGCCACCAGCAGAGAAGGGCGGGATGAGCAGTTCTTC. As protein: CATSREGRDEQFF. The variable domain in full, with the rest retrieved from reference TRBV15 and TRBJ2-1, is DAMVIQNPRYQVTQFGKPVTLSCSQTLNHNVMYWYQQKSSQAPKLLFHYYDKDFNNEADTPDNFQSRRPNTSFCFLDIRSPGLGDTAMYLCATSREGRDEQFFGPGTRLTVL.

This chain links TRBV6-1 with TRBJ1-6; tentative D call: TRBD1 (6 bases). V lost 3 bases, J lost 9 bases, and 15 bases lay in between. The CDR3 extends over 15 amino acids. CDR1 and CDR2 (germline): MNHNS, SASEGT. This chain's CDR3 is CASSEWEGTSSPLHF. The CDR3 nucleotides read TGTGCCAGCAGTGAGTGGGAGGGGACAAGTTCACCCCTCCACTTT.

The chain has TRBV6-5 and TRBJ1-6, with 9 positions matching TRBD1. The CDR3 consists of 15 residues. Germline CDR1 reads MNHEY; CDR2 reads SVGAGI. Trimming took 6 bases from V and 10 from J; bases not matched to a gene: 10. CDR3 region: CASRPPTGGGSPLHF. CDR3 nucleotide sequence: TGTGCCAGCAGGCCCCCGACAGGGGGTGGGTCACCCCTCCACTTT.

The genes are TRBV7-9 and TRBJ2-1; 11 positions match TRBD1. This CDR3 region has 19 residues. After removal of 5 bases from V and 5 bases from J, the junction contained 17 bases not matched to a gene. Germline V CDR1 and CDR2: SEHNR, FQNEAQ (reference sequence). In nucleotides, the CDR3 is TGTGCCAGCAGCGCCACCCGGGACAGGGGGAAGAACCTAAACAATGAGCAGTTCTTC. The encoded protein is CASSATRDRGKNLNNEQFF.

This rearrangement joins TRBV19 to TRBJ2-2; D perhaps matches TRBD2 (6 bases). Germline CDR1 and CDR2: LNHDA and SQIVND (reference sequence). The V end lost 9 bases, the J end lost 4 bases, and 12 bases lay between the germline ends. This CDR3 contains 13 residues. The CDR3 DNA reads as TGTGCCAGCGCGGAGGGCGGCACCGGGGAGCTGTTTTTT. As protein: CASAEGGTGELFF.

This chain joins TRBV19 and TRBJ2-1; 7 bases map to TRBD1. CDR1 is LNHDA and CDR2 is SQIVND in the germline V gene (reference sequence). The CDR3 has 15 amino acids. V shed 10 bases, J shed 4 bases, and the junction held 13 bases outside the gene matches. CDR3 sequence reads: CATRGDRVGYNEQFF. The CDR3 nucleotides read TGTGCCACCCGAGGAGACAGGGTCGGTTACAATGAGCAGTTCTTC.

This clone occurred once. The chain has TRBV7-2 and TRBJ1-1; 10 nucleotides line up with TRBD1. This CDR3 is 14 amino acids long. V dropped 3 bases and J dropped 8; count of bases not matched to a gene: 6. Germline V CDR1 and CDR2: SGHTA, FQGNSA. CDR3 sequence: CASSLGQGPSEAFF. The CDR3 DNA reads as TGTGCCAGCAGCTTGGGACAGGGGCCATCGGAAGCTTTCTTT. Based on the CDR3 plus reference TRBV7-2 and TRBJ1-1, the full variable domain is GAGVSQSPSNKVTEKGKDVELRCDPISGHTALYWYRQSLGQGLEFLIYFQGNSAPDKSGLPSDRFSAERTGGSVSTLTIQRTQQEDSAVYLCASSLGQGPSEAFFGQGTRLTVV.

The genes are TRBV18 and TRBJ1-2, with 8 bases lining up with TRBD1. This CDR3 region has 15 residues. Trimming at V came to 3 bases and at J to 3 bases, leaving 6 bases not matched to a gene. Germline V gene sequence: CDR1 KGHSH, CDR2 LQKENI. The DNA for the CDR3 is TGTGCCAGCTCACCTGGACAGGGCCTCGACTATGGCTACACCTTC. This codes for CASSPGQGLDYGYTF.

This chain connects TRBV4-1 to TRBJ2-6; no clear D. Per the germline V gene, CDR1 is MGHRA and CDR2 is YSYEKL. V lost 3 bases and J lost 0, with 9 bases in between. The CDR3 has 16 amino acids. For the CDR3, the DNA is TGCGCCAGCAGCCAGAGCGATAGCTCTGGGGCCAACGTCCTGACTTTC. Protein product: CASSQSDSSGANVLTF.

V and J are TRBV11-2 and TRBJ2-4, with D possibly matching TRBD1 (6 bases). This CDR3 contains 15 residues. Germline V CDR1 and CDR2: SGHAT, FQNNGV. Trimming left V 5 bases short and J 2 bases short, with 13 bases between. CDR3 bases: TGTGCCAGCAGCCCAGTACAGGGATCCAAAAACATTCAGTACTTC. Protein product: CASSPVQGSKNIQYF.

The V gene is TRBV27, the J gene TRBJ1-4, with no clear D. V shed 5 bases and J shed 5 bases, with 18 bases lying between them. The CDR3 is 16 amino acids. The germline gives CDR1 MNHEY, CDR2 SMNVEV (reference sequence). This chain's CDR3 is CASSLMGERANEKLFF. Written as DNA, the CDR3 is TGTGCCAGCAGTCTTATGGGTGAGAGGGCGAATGAAAAACTGTTTTTT.